This T cell receptor beta chain was observed in a study of cytomegalovirus exposure and HLA in healthy donors. It was with 60 Vbeta and 13 Jbeta primers that the PCR ran. Measured with immunoSEQ multiplex PCR; TCRdb has only the in-frame clones, and not every one. The sample records fewer than 95,000 clones, 65% to 75% being singletons. V lost 5 bases and J lost 2; bases outside the gene matches: 8. The germline V gene has CDR1 SGHNT and CDR2 YYREEE (reference sequence). CDR3 length: 16 residues. Sequencing was performed on PBMCs. This receptor was taken from a woman aged 40 to 50 in good health and CMV-seropositive. This sequence joins TRBV5-4 and TRBJ2-3, with 10 bases matching TRBD2. The CDR3 region has the DNA TGTGCCAGCAGTCCGAATCTAGCGGGGGCCACAGATACGCAGTATTTT. The encoded protein is CASSPNLAGATDTQYF.